This record looks at one T cell receptor beta chain sequence and its context. The data belong to a study of blood T cell repertoires in COVID-19. At the level of the study: Spain, Italy and the United States supplied samples that represented acute and convalescent COVID-19.

Only in-frame clones appear in the TCRdb table, and some are missing; sequencing was by immunoSEQ multiplex PCR. The sample lists roughly 100,000 clones, about 87% occurring once. Sequencing was done on a sample of peripheral blood. This receptor was obtained from a human donor in a cohort sampled during active COVID-19.

The CDR3 sequence is CASSFGQGQMETQYF. CDR3 DNA sequence: TGTGCCAGCAGCTTCGGACAGGGGCAAATGGAGACCCAGTACTTC. The V and J genes are TRBV5-4 and TRBJ2-5; TRBD1 matches 9 bases. The V gene end was trimmed by 2 bases and the J gene end by 5 bases; junction bases not matched to a gene: 7. This CDR3 region has 15 residues. In germline, CDR1 is SGHNT, CDR2 YYREEE (reference sequence).